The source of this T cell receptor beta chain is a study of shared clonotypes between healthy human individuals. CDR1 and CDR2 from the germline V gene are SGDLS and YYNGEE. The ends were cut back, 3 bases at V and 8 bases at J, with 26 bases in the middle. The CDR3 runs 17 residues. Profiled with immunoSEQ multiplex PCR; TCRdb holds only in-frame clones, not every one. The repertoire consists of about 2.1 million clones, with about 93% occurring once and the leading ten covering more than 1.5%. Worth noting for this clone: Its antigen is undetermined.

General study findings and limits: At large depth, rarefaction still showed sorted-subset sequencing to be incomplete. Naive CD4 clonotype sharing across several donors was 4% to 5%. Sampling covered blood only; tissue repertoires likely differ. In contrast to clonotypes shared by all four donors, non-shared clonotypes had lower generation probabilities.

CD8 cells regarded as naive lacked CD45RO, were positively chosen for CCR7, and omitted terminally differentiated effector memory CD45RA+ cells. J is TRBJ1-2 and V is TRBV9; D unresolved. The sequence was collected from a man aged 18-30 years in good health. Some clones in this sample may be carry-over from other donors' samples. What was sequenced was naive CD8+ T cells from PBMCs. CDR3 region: CASSAEVLVGNLYGYTF. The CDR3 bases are TGTGCCAGCAGCGCCGAAGTCCTAGTAGGGAATTTATACGGCTACACCTTC.